The 9 T cell receptor beta chains listed next were all sequenced from one sample in a study of beta chain features in type 1 diabetes. The study's findings and limits: Researchers report that Type 1 diabetes patients had moderately but significantly shorter TCRB CDR3s across all four CD4+ subsets.

Which antigens these TCRs recognize remains unknown. The sequenced template was cDNA made from the entire isolated RNA. Assay used: immunoSEQ multiplex PCR; TCRdb lists only in-frame clones, some missing. This sample has roughly 150,000 clones, with about 7.8% found just once. The sequenced sample consisted of central memory CD4+ T cells from blood. The receptors originated from a middle-aged woman with type 1 diabetes.

J is TRBJ2-7 and V is TRBV2, with 7 nucleotides matching TRBD1. Per germline, CDR1 SNHLY and CDR2 FYNNEI. This CDR3 is 13 amino acids long. J gave up 3 bases and V 6 bases, and 5 bases lay outside the gene matches. CDR3 in DNA: TGTGCCAGCAGAAGTAGGGGGCTCTACGAGCAGTACTTC. This encodes CASRSRGLYEQYF.

This clone was observed a handful of times. The chain links TRBV5-4 to TRBJ2-3; 10 bases match TRBD1. With 4 bases clipped from V and 3 bases from J, the junction kept 5 bases outside the gene matches. Germline V gives CDR1 SGHNT, CDR2 YYREEE (reference sequence). This CDR3 contains 15 residues. This CDR3 is CASSLGTGATDTQYF. The CDR3 DNA reads TGTGCCAGCAGCCTGGGGACAGGGGCTACAGATACGCAGTATTTT.

This chain joins TRBV4-3 and TRBJ1-1, with unresolved D. The CDR3 runs 14 residues. V shed 0 bases and J shed 5 bases, with 10 bases lying between them. Germline V lookup: CDR1 LGHNA, CDR2 YSLEER. The chain's CDR3 is CASSQEEYGTEAFF. The DNA for the CDR3 is TGCGCCAGCAGCCAAGAGGAATACGGGACTGAAGCTTTCTTT.

V is TRBV11-1 and J is TRBJ1-1; D not certain. Trimming cost V 3 bases and J 1 base, with 9 bases left between them. This CDR3 is 14 amino acids long. Per germline, CDR1 SGHAT and CDR2 FQDESV (reference sequence). The CDR3 region is CASSFFAENTEAFF. In nucleotides, the CDR3 is TGTGCCAGCAGCTTCTTCGCGGAGAACACTGAAGCTTTCTTT.

There are a few counts of this clone. The DNA of the CDR3 is TGTGCCAGCAGCTCTCACTTTGGCACTGAAGCTTTCTTT. Amino acids: CASSSHFGTEAFF. The rearrangement uses TRBV14 and TRBJ1-1, with unresolved D. The CDR3 contains 13 residues. Per the germline V gene, CDR1 is SGHDN and CDR2 is FVKESK. Trimming shortened V by 5 bases and J by 4 bases, and 11 bases separated the two germline ends.

V is TRBV29-1 and J is TRBJ1-2; no definite D call. The V gene lost 6 bases and the J gene lost 3 bases, with 17 bases spanning the gap. CDR3 length: 14 residues. CDR1 and CDR2 from the germline V gene are SQVTM and ANQGSEA. CDR3 coding DNA: TGCAGCGTGGCCTTAATTTTCGGAGACTATGGCTACACCTTC. Amino acid sequence: CSVALIFGDYGYTF.

CDR3 DNA sequence: TGCGCCAGCAGCCAAGAGTACAGCCAAGCCTACGAGCAGTACTTC. Encoded protein: CASSQEYSQAYEQYF. The V call is TRBV4-1, the J call TRBJ2-7; D is uncertain. The V gene's germline CDR1 is MGHRA and CDR2 YSYEKL. Trimming pared 0 bases from V and 2 bases from J, leaving 11 bases between. The CDR3 is 15 residues long.

This clone was counted only a few times. V usage is TRBV11-2 and J usage is TRBJ2-5; D uncertain. Trimming took 2 bases from V and 5 from J, leaving 6 bases between them. Germline V lookup: CDR1 SGHAT, CDR2 FQNNGV. This CDR3 comprises 12 residues. The CDR3 DNA reads TGTGCCAGCAGCTTAATGAGGGAGACCCAGTACTTC. It yields the protein CASSLMRETQYF.

In the case of this clone: A much larger clone is a single base away; this may be a read error. V gene TRBV7-9 combines with J gene TRBJ2-5, with D unresolved. Trimming removed 5 bases at V and 4 bases at J, with 2 bases between. The CDR3 covers 10 residues. Germline V gene data show CDR1 as SEHNR and CDR2 as FQNEAQ (reference sequence). The CDR3 reads CASSRETQYF. As DNA, the CDR3 is TGTGCCAGCAGCCGAGAGACCCAGTACTTC.